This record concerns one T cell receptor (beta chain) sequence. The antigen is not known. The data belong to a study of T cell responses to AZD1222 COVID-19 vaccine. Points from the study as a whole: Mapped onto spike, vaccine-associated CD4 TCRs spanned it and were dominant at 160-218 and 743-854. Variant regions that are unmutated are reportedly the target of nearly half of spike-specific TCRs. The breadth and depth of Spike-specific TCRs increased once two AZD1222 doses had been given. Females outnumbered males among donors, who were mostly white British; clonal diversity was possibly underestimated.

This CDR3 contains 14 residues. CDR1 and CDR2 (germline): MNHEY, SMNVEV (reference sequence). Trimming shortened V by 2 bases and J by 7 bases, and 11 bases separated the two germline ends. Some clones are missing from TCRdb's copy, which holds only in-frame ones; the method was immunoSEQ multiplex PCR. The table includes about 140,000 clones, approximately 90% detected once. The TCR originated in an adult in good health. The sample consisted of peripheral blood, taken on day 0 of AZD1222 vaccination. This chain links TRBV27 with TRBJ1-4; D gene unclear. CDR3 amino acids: CASSLLGAGEKLFF. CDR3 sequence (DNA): TGTGCCAGCAGTTTACTGGGTGCCGGTGAAAAACTGTTTTTT.